The 3 T cell receptor beta chains in this list originate from one sample, sequenced in a study of OX40 agonist ivuxolimab in advanced cancers. Method: immunoSEQ multiplex PCR; TCRdb's copy keeps in-frame clones and lacks some. Of around 67,000 clones in the sample, around 83% were seen once. This specimen consisted of CD4+ or CD8+ T cells sorted from blood, obtained in a trial of the OX40 agonist ivuxolimab. These receptors were collected from an adult with an advanced solid tumor such as melanoma, head and neck, liver or kidney cancer.

V is TRBV5-1 and J is TRBJ1-6; D is possibly TRBD1 (6 bases). Germline V CDR1 and CDR2: SGHRS, YFSETQ. This CDR3 comprises 14 residues. The V and J ends lost 4 bases and 13 bases respectively, with 18 bases between them. The CDR3 loop reads CASSPGQSGGPLHF. Here the CDR3 DNA reads TGCGCCAGCAGCCCTGGACAGTCGGGTGGTCCCCTCCACTTT.

J is TRBJ1-2 and V is TRBV6-1; 9 nucleotides agree with TRBD1. From germline, CDR1 is MNHNS and CDR2 SASEGT. This CDR3 has 14 amino acids. The V segment lost 9 bases and the J segment 4 bases; nucleotides outside the gene matches: 9. The CDR3 DNA follows: TGTGCCAGTAACCATCTGACAGGGGGCTATGGCTACACCTTC. Translation: CASNHLTGGYGYTF.

This rearrangement joins TRBV2 to TRBJ1-2; D remains ambiguous. The CDR3 is 15 amino acids. CDR1 and CDR2 from the germline V gene are SNHLY and FYNNEI. Trimming cost V 1 base and J 5 bases, with 14 bases left between them. CDR3 bases: TGTGCCAGCAGTGAAGGGCAGGCCACAATTTATGGCTACACCTTC. Amino acids: CASSEGQATIYGYTF.